Shown below are 25 T cell receptor beta chains from a single sample sequenced in a study of blood T cell repertoires in COVID-19. Only in-frame clones appear in the TCRdb table, and some are missing; sequencing was by immunoSEQ multiplex PCR. This table holds under 150,000 clones, approximately 80% found once. Sequencing was carried out using PBMCs or T cells enriched from blood (not recorded which). These receptors came from a man aged 50-59 years in a cohort exposed to, infected with or recovered from COVID-19 (not recorded which).

This clone was seen more than once but under ten times. The genes are TRBV6-5 and TRBJ1-2; tentative D call: TRBD1 (5 bases). CDR1 and CDR2 from the germline V gene are MNHEY and SVGAGI. The CDR3 is 13 amino acids. Deletions cut 11 bases from V and 3 bases from J, with 16 bases between. The CDR3 bases are TGTGCCTCCCTCGGGGGTAAGGACTATGGCTACACCTTC. Its translation is CASLGGKDYGYTF.

V is TRBV30 and J is TRBJ1-2, with D unclear. The CDR3 totals 15 residues. Germline CDR1 GTSNPN, CDR2 SVGIG (reference sequence). The V gene lost 0 bases and the J gene lost 0 bases, with 11 bases spanning the gap. CDR3 in amino acids: CAWSVWAGSNYGYTF. As DNA, the CDR3 is TGTGCCTGGAGTGTATGGGCAGGTTCTAACTATGGCTACACCTTC.

This clone was counted only a few times. The chain is built from TRBV18 and TRBJ1-2, with TRBD1 matching 12 bases. After removal of 5 bases from V and 9 bases from J, the junction contained 10 bases not matched to a gene. CDR3 length equals 15 residues. CDR1 KGHSH and CDR2 LQKENI come from the germline V gene. The CDR3, as DNA: TGTGCCAGCTCAGATGGGACAGGGGGCGCCCGGAGCTACACCTTC. Amino acid sequence: CASSDGTGGARSYTF.

This chain uses TRBV15 with TRBJ1-1; TRBD1 is a possible D gene (5 bases). The V end lost 1 base, the J end lost 4 bases, and 13 bases lay between the germline ends. The CDR3 runs to 15 residues. The germline CDR1 and CDR2 sequences are LNHNV and YYDKDF (reference sequence). CDR3 coding DNA: TGTGCCACCAGCAGAGGGCTTGTGGGGCTCACTGAAGCTTTCTTT. It translates to CATSRGLVGLTEAFF.

The chain is built from TRBV9 and TRBJ2-2; 14 bases align to TRBD2. In germline, CDR1 is SGDLS, CDR2 YYNGEE. The length of the CDR3 is 17 residues. The V segment lost 0 bases and the J segment 5 bases; nucleotides outside the gene matches: 3. CDR3 DNA sequence: TGTGCCAGCAGCGTAGGGGGACTAGCGGGAGTGACCGGGGAGCTGTTTTTT. The encoded protein is CASSVGGLAGVTGELFF.

Of note for this clone: In the same sample, other DNA sequences code for this CDR3. The chain combines TRBV20-1 with TRBJ1-1; D call uncertain. The CDR3 spans 12 residues. Deletions cut 3 bases from V and 4 bases from J, with 9 bases between. Germline V lookup: CDR1 DFQATT, CDR2 SNEGSKA (reference sequence). The CDR3 reads CSASTGSTEAFF. The CDR3 DNA reads as TGCAGTGCTAGTACGGGATCCACTGAAGCTTTCTTT.

The CDR3 DNA sequence: TGCGCCAGCAGCCTGGACAGGGGTAATTCACCCCTCCACTTT. The encoded protein is CASSLDRGNSPLHF. The chain employs TRBV5-1 and TRBJ1-6; 9 positions match TRBD1. The CDR3 totals 14 residues. The ends lost 4 bases at V and 6 bases at J; junction bases unmatched: 2. Germline CDR1 SGHRS, CDR2 YFSETQ.

This clone was seen once. This CDR3 reads CASSQAGRDTGELFF. CDR3 in DNA: TGTGCCAGTAGTCAGGCAGGGAGGGACACCGGGGAGCTGTTTTTT. The chain is built from TRBV19 and TRBJ2-2; TRBD2 aligns across 7 bases. The CDR3 has 15 residues. Trimming removed 5 bases from V and 3 bases from J; junction bases left unmatched: 6. Germline values: CDR1 LNHDA, CDR2 SQIVND (reference sequence).

The chain carries TRBV27 and TRBJ2-7; 11 bases fit TRBD2. The CDR3 extends over 16 amino acids. From germline, CDR1 is MNHEY and CDR2 SMNVEV (reference sequence). Trimming cost V 3 bases and J 5 bases; bases outside gene matches: 9. CDR3 residues: CASSFLLPGLADEQYF. The CDR3 DNA reads TGTGCCAGCAGTTTCCTCCTACCGGGACTAGCGGACGAGCAGTACTTC.

CDR3 DNA: TGTGCCAGCAGTTTATTTGGTTGGGGCCCCGGGGAGCTGTTTTTT. Protein sequence: CASSLFGWGPGELFF. The V gene is TRBV27, the J gene TRBJ2-2; D is possibly TRBD1 (5 bases). The CDR3 covers 15 residues. Trimming stripped 1 base from V and 6 bases from J, with 12 bases between. The germline CDR1 and CDR2 sequences are MNHEY and SMNVEV (reference sequence).

The chain has TRBV6-5 and TRBJ2-3; D unclear. The CDR3 covers 12 residues. Trimming stripped 6 bases from V and 4 bases from J, with 8 bases between. The germline V gene has CDR1 MNHEY and CDR2 SVGAGI. The CDR3 sequence is CASRNGADTQYF. Written as DNA, the CDR3 is TGTGCCAGCAGAAACGGTGCAGATACGCAGTATTTT.

Written as DNA, the CDR3 is TGTGCCAGTAGTATAAGAGGGGGCTACGAGCAGTACTTC. This gives the protein CASSIRGGYEQYF. The rearrangement uses TRBV19 and TRBJ2-7, with D perhaps matching TRBD1 (6 bases). CDR3 size: 13 residues. The V and J ends lost 2 bases and 3 bases respectively, with 8 bases between them. The germline CDR1 and CDR2 sequences are LNHDA and SQIVND (reference sequence).

This chain joins TRBV5-6 and TRBJ2-7, with no clear D. The length of the CDR3 is 15 residues. Per germline, CDR1 SGHDT and CDR2 YYEEEE. Between the trimmed V and J ends, which lost 4 bases and 1 base, there was a span of 15 bases. The CDR3 coding sequence is TGTGCCAGCAGCCGTCGAAGAACTACGTCCTACGAGCAGTACTTC. This gives the protein CASSRRRTTSYEQYF. The full variable domain, in which reference TRBV5-6 and TRBJ2-7 provide the parts outside the CDR3, is DAGVTQSPTHLIKTRGQQVTLRCSPKSGHDTVSWYQQALGQGPQFIFQYYEEEERQRGNFPDRFSGHQFPNYSSELNVNALLLGDSALYLCASSRRRTTSYEQYFGPGTRLTVT.

In this sample, this clone turned up once. The chain links TRBV10-3 to TRBJ2-7; D unresolved. Deletions cut 8 bases from V and 4 bases from J, with 15 bases between. CDR1 is ENHRY and CDR2 is SYGVKD in the germline V gene. This CDR3 has 13 amino acids. CDR3 in amino acids: CAIARSPIYEQYF. For the CDR3, the DNA is TGTGCCATCGCACGGTCTCCGATATACGAGCAGTACTTC.

The chain links TRBV18 to TRBJ1-4; D remains unclear. The ends were cut back, 0 bases at V and 7 bases at J, with 12 bases in the middle. From germline, CDR1 is KGHSH and CDR2 LQKENI. This CDR3 comprises 15 residues. Here the CDR3 DNA reads TGTGCCAGCTCACCACCGATGGAGCGGGGTGAAAAACTGTTTTTT. Amino acid sequence: CASSPPMERGEKLFF.

The rearrangement joins TRBV7-9 to TRBJ1-5, with D possibly matching TRBD1 (6 bases). V was trimmed by 5 bases and J by 7 bases, leaving 15 bases between them. Germline V gives CDR1 SEHNR, CDR2 FQNEAQ (reference sequence). The CDR3 has 14 residues. The CDR3 protein is CASSPQGLYQPQHF. DNA of the CDR3: TGTGCCAGCAGCCCTCAGGGGCTGTACCAGCCCCAGCATTTT.

The chain employs TRBV27 and TRBJ1-5; weak D call: TRBD1 (6 bases). Germline V CDR1 and CDR2: MNHEY, SMNVEV (reference sequence). Trimming removed 2 bases at V and 1 base at J, with 12 bases between. This CDR3 contains 16 residues. CDR3 protein: CASSLQGPGSNQPQHF. DNA for the CDR3: TGTGCCAGCAGTTTACAGGGGCCGGGAAGCAATCAGCCCCAGCATTTT.

This chain joins TRBV24-1 and TRBJ2-1; maybe TRBD2 (5 bases). CDR1 KGHDR and CDR2 SFDVKD come from the germline V gene. The CDR3 totals 15 residues. Trimming shortened V by 3 bases and J by 1 base, and 9 bases separated the two germline ends. The CDR3 loop reads CATSDPDWSYNEQFF. The CDR3 DNA reads as TGTGCCACCAGTGATCCGGACTGGTCCTACAATGAGCAGTTCTTC.

The V gene is TRBV7-2, the J gene TRBJ2-7; tentatively, D is TRBD2 (6 bases). The CDR3 has 13 amino acids. CDR1 SGHTA and CDR2 FQGNSA come from the germline V gene. Trimming cost V 5 bases and J 4 bases, with 12 bases left between them. The CDR3 DNA is TGTGCCAGCAGCCCAACTAGCTGGTACGAGCAGTACTTC. As protein: CASSPTSWYEQYF. Together with reference TRBV7-2 and TRBJ2-7, the CDR3 gives the full variable domain: GAGVSQSPSNKVTEKGKDVELRCDPISGHTALYWYRQSLGQGLEFLIYFQGNSAPDKSGLPSDRFSAERTGGSVSTLTIQRTQQEDSAVYLCASSPTSWYEQYFGPGTRLTVT.

V is TRBV4-1 and J is TRBJ2-2; D remains unclear. This CDR3 has 14 amino acids. V dropped 1 base and J dropped 4 bases, with 7 bases sitting between them. Per the germline V gene, CDR1 is MGHRA and CDR2 is YSYEKL. The CDR3 region is CASSQGSSTGELFF. CDR3 DNA: TGCGCCAGCAGCCAAGGATCCAGCACCGGGGAGCTGTTTTTT.

This chain uses TRBV4-1 with TRBJ2-3; 10 nucleotides match TRBD2. This CDR3 is built from 16 residues. The V gene end was trimmed by 1 base and the J gene end by 4 bases; junction bases not matched to a gene: 5. Germline-derived CDR1 and CDR2 are MGHRA and YSYEKL. CDR3 bases: TGCGCCAGCAGCCAAGTAGCTAGCGGGAGTGCAGATACGCAGTATTTT. Translating it yields CASSQVASGSADTQYF.

The gene calls are TRBV4-1 and TRBJ2-1; TRBD2 aligns across 7 bases. This CDR3 spans 15 amino acids. Germline assignment: CDR1 MGHRA and CDR2 YSYEKL. V trimming: 8 bases; J trimming: 1 base; junction bases outside the gene matches: 8. The DNA of the CDR3 is TGCGCCAGCTCCTCGCGGGAGAGATCCTACAATGAGCAGTTCTTC. It codes for CASSSRERSYNEQFF.

This clone was recorded only once. The chain combines TRBV19 with TRBJ1-6; perhaps TRBD1 as D (5 bases). V lost 8 bases to trimming and J lost 7 bases, with 12 bases between them. CDR1 and CDR2 (germline): LNHDA, SQIVND (reference sequence). CDR3 size: 13 residues. The CDR3 protein is CASLYHRNSPLHF. The CDR3 DNA reads TGTGCCAGTCTATACCACAGGAATTCACCCCTCCACTTT.

V gene TRBV19 combines with J gene TRBJ2-1; D unclear. Germline V gene data show CDR1 as LNHDA and CDR2 as SQIVND (reference sequence). The CDR3 sequence is 15 residues long. The ends were cut back, 0 bases at V and 1 base at J, with 7 bases in the middle. For the CDR3, the DNA is TGTGCCAGTAGTATAGAGGGCAGGTCCTACAATGAGCAGTTCTTC. Translating it yields CASSIEGRSYNEQFF. The variable domain in full, with the rest retrieved from reference TRBV19 and TRBJ2-1, is DGGITQSPKYLFRKEGQNVTLSCEQNLNHDAMYWYRQDPGQGLRLIYYSQIVNDFQKGDIAEGYSVSREKKESFPLTVTSAQKNPTAFYLCASSIEGRSYNEQFFGPGTRLTVL.

The genes are TRBV10-3 and TRBJ2-7, with D possibly matching TRBD2 (6 bases). CDR1 is ENHRY and CDR2 is SYGVKD in the germline V gene. The CDR3 length is 12 residues. The ends were cut back, 6 bases at V and 5 bases at J, with 11 bases in the middle. The CDR3 reads CAIRGTSDEQYF. The DNA for the CDR3 is TGTGCCATCAGGGGGACTTCGGACGAGCAGTACTTC.